This T cell receptor (beta chain) was observed in a study of CD4 and CD8 cells across lung adenocarcinoma regions. This clonotype was seen a handful of times. The patients had localized lung adenocarcinoma, a non-small cell subtype. One entry per CDR3 protein, called by TCRdb with MiXCR from the PCR reads. In the table there are about 12,000 distinct CDR3 sequences, roughly 47% of which are singletons. Germline V lookup: CDR1 MGHRA, CDR2 YSYEKL. The V end lost 0 bases, the J end lost 2 bases, and 11 bases lay between the germline ends. The CDR3 sequence is 15 residues long. The J gene is TRBJ2-7, the V gene TRBV4-1, with unresolved D. The receptor comes from a male donor with lung adenocarcinoma. The CD4 and CD8 labels of this study may be unreliable. Specimen: CD8+ T cells from the margin of a lung tumor. The chain's CDR3 is CASSQDFPGPYEQYF. The DNA of the CDR3 is TGCGCCAGCAGCCAAGATTTTCCCGGCCCCTACGAGCAGTACTTC.